This TCR beta chain stems from a study of OX40 agonist ivuxolimab in advanced cancers. Study summary: Patients' therapy was ivuxolimab, an antibody that acts as an agonist of OX40 (CD134). From 23 to 79 years was the age range, with a mean of about 54 years, and 65% to 90% were male. Dose-escalation patients had hepatocellular carcinoma, melanoma, renal cell or head and neck cancer.

The germline gives CDR1 SGHRS, CDR2 YFSETQ. V shed 4 bases and J shed 9 bases, with 17 bases lying between them. The length of the CDR3 is 14 residues. Assay: immunoSEQ multiplex PCR; the TCRdb copy retains only in-frame clones and omits some. The repertoire has 33,000 or so clones, less than 80% of them found once; the top ten carry 9.5% to 15%. Patients who had autoimmune disease history or got systemic immunosuppression were left out. The chain links TRBV5-1 to TRBJ2-1; tentatively, D is TRBD2 (7 bases). Sample: CD4+ or CD8+ T cells sorted from blood, taken in a trial of the OX40 agonist ivuxolimab. The sequence was obtained from an adult with an advanced solid tumor such as melanoma, head and neck, liver or kidney cancer. The CDR3 DNA sequence: TGCGCCAGCAGCGCCGGGGGGCGTCCGGGTGAGCAGTTCTTC. This encodes CASSAGGRPGEQFF. Combining the CDR3 with reference TRBV5-1 and TRBJ2-1 gives the whole variable domain KAGVTQTPRYLIKTRGQQVTLSCSPISGHRSVSWYQQTPGQGLQFLFEYFSETQRNKGNFPGRFSGRQFSNSRSEMNVSTLELGDSALYLCASSAGGRPGEQFFGPGTRLTVL.